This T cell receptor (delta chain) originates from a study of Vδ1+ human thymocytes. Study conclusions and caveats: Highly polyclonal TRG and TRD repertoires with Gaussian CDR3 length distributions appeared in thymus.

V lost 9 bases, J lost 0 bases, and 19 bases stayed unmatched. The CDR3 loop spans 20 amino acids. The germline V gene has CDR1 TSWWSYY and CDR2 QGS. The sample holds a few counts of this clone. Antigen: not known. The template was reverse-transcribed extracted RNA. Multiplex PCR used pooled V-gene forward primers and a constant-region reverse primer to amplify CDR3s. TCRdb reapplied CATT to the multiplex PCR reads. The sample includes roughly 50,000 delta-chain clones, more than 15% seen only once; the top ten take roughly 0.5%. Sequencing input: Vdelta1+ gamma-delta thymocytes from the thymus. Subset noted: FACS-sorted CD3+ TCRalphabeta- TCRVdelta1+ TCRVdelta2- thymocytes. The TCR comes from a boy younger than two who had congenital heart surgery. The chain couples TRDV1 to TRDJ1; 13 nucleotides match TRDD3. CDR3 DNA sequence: TGTGCTCTGCTCCTCGGGACTGGGGGATACGGGGGGGCTTACACCGATAAACTCATCTTT. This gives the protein CALLLGTGGYGGAYTDKLIF.